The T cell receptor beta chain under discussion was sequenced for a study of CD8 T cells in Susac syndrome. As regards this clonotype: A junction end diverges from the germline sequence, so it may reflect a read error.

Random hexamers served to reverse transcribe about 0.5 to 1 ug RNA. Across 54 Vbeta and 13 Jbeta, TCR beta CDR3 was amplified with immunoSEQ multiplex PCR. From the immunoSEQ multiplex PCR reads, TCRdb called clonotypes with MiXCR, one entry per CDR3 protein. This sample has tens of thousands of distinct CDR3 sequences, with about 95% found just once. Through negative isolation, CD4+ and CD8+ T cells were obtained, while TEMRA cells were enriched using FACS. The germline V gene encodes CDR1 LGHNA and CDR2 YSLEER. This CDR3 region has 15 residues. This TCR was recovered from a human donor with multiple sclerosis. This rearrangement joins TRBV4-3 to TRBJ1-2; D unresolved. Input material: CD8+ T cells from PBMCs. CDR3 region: CASSQVVGGMEGYTF. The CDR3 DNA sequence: TGCGCCAGCAGTCAAGTAGTTGGAGGGATGGAGGGCTACACCTTC.